This T cell receptor beta chain was captured by sequencing in a study of breast tumors, draining lymph nodes, adjacent tissues. Notes on the study in general: The data were judged consistent with most tumor T cells coming from lymph node and expanding in tumor. That most tumor T cells come from lymph nodes remained unproven. Tumor TCR diversity was below lymph nodes but above nontumor tissue. Tumor and nontumor repertoires were significantly more similar in luminal-like than in basal-like breast cancer.

TCRdb re-called the multiplex PCR reads through MiXCR, storing one row per CDR3 protein. The data hold approximately 210,000 distinct CDR3 sequences, with less than 40% observed a single time. The CDR3 extends over 16 amino acids. In germline, CDR1 is MGHRA, CDR2 YSYEKL. Trimming shortened V by 4 bases and J by 2 bases, and 15 bases separated the two germline ends. Breast cancer patients provided tissue from their axillary draining lymph nodes. As for this clonotype: Its target is unknown.

The receptor comes from a female donor with breast cancer. Some clones in this sample may be carry-over from other donors' samples. Sequenced input: axillary lymph node tissue. The V call is TRBV4-1, the J call TRBJ1-5; maybe TRBD1 (6 bases). Here the CDR3 DNA reads TGCGCCAGCAGCCCCACAGGGTGGTTAGGCAATCAGCCCCAGCATTTT. The encoded protein is CASSPTGWLGNQPQHF.